One and the same sample provided the 11 T cell receptor beta chains below, sequenced in a study of CD8+ T cells in alopecia areata. Extracted from the samples, RNA was reverse transcribed into cDNA to serve as the sequencing template. Some clones are missing from TCRdb's copy, which holds only in-frame ones; the method was immunoSEQ multiplex PCR. Of about 120,000 clones listed, 35% to 40% are singletons. The sequenced material came from CD4+ T cells sorted from blood. The origin of the receptors is a human donor with alopecia areata.

The rearrangement joins TRBV29-1 to TRBJ2-1; 10 positions agree with TRBD2. This CDR3 contains 14 residues. V gave up 4 bases and J gave up 7 bases; unmatched junction bases: 7. Per the germline V gene, CDR1 is SQVTM and CDR2 is ANQGSEA. The CDR3 loop is CSVGQTSGPNEQFF. The CDR3 DNA follows: TGCAGCGTTGGACAGACTAGCGGGCCAAATGAGCAGTTCTTC.

The J gene is TRBJ2-3, the V gene TRBV10-3; D gene unclear. Trimming shortened V by 2 bases and J by 3 bases, and 6 bases separated the two germline ends. The CDR3 covers 13 residues. Looked up from germline, CDR1 is ENHRY and CDR2 is SYGVKD. The CDR3 DNA follows: TGTGCCATCAGTGAGCAGGTGACAGATACGCAGTATTTT. Its translation: CAISEQVTDTQYF.

This chain connects TRBV5-4 to TRBJ2-3; no firm D call. CDR3 size: 16 residues. Germline V CDR1 and CDR2: SGHNT, YYREEE (reference sequence). V was trimmed by 3 bases and J by 2 bases, leaving 16 bases between them. The CDR3 DNA reads TGTGCCAGCAGCTCAAGGACGCTGACTTACACAGATACGCAGTATTTT. It yields the protein CASSSRTLTYTDTQYF.

The V gene is TRBV29-1, the J gene TRBJ2-3, with 10 bases identical to TRBD2. Per germline, CDR1 SQVTM and CDR2 ANQGSEA. J lost 0 bases, V lost 7 bases, and 4 bases had no gene match. This CDR3 has 14 residues. CDR3 in amino acids: CSGETSGSTDTQYF. The CDR3 nucleotides are TGCAGCGGTGAGACTAGCGGGAGCACAGATACGCAGTATTTT.

Of note for this clone: This specimen includes other DNA sequences encoding the same CDR3. The chain recombines TRBV5-1 with TRBJ2-5; no firm D call. The CDR3 runs 13 residues. Germline CDR1 SGHRS, CDR2 YFSETQ. V was shortened by 4 bases and J by 4 bases, with 11 bases between the two germline ends. The CDR3 sequence is CASSLDGSETQYF. The CDR3 DNA is TGCGCCAGCAGCCTGGATGGATCAGAGACCCAGTACTTC.

This clone was observed a handful of times. The chain links TRBV7-9 to TRBJ2-1, with D possibly being TRBD1 or TRBD2 (6 bases each). V was pared by 1 base and J by 2 bases, with 12 bases between. CDR1 and CDR2 (germline): SEHNR, FQNEAQ (reference sequence). This CDR3 has 16 residues. CDR3 nucleotides: TGTGCCAGCAGCTTAGAAGGGGGGCGCACCTACAATGAGCAGTTCTTC. Translation gives CASSLEGGRTYNEQFF.

CDR3: CSVEGQGDLNEQFF. CDR3 DNA: TGCAGCGTTGAAGGCCAGGGGGATCTCAATGAGCAGTTCTTC. This sequence joins TRBV29-1 and TRBJ2-1, with 7 bases matching TRBD1. The ends lost 1 base at V and 6 bases at J; junction bases unmatched: 6. The CDR3 has 14 residues. Per the germline V gene, CDR1 is SQVTM and CDR2 is ANQGSEA.

CDR3 sequence (DNA): TGCAGCGTTGAAGGTGGACAGGGGGCCGCTTACAATGAGCAGTTCTTC. As protein: CSVEGGQGAAYNEQFF. This sequence joins TRBV29-1 and TRBJ2-1; 11 nucleotides match TRBD1. CDR1 and CDR2 from the germline V gene are SQVTM and ANQGSEA. The CDR3 totals 16 residues. V lost 1 base to trimming and J lost 4 bases; unmatched junction nucleotides: 6.

This clone was counted only a few times. V gene TRBV7-8 combines with J gene TRBJ2-3; 8 positions match TRBD1. In germline, CDR1 is SGHVS, CDR2 FQNEAQ. This CDR3 region has 15 residues. The V segment lost 1 base and the J segment 2 bases; nucleotides outside the gene matches: 2. CDR3 nucleotides: TGTGCCAGCAGCTTAGGGACAGGGCTCACAGATACGCAGTATTTT. Translation gives CASSLGTGLTDTQYF.

The chain carries TRBV28 and TRBJ2-5, with 8 bases identical to TRBD2. This CDR3 comprises 14 residues. Germline lookup yields CDR1 MDHEN and CDR2 SYDVKM. Unmatched junction bases numbered 9, after V lost 6 bases and J lost 6 bases. The CDR3 region is CASSTTAGVQTQYF. CDR3 DNA sequence: TGTGCCAGCAGCACCACAGCGGGAGTGCAGACCCAGTACTTC.

This clone was counted between two and nine times. The chain recombines TRBV7-3 with TRBJ2-5, with D uncertain. The ends were cut back, 2 bases at V and 4 bases at J, with 8 bases in the middle. CDR1 is SGHTA, CDR2 FQGTGA, per germline. This CDR3 region has 13 residues. The CDR3 DNA reads TGTGCCAGCAGCTTAGGTATTAGAGAGACCCAGTACTTC. Translating gives CASSLGIRETQYF.